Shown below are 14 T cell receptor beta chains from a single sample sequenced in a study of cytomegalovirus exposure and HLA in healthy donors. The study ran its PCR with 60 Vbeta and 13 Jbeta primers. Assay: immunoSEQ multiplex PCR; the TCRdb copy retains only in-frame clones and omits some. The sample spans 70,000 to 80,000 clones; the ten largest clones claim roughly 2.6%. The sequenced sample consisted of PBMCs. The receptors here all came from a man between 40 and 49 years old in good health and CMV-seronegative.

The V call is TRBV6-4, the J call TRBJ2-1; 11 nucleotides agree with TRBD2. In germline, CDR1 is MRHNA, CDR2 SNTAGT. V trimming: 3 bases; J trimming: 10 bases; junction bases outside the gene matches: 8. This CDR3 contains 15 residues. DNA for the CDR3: TGTGCCAGCAGTGAGAGAATAGCGGGGGGGGACGAGCAGTTCTTC. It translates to CASSERIAGGDEQFF.

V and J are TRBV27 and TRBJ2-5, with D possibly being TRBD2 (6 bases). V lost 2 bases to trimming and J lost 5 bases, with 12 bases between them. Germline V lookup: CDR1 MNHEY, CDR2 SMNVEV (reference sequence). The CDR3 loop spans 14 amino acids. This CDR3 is CASSLVERAETQYF. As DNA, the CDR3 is TGTGCCAGCAGTTTAGTTGAGCGGGCCGAGACCCAGTACTTC.

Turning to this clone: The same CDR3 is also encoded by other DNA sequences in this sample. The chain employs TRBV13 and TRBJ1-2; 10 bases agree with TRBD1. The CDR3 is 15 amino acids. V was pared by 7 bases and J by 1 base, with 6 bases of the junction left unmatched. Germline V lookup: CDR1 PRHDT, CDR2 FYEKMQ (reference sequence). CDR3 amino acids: CASTTRDRGNYGYTF. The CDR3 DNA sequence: TGTGCCAGCACCACCCGGGACAGGGGTAACTATGGCTACACCTTC. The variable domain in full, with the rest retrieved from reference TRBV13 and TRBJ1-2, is AAGVIQSPRHLIKEKRETATLKCYPIPRHDTVYWYQQGPGQDPQFLISFYEKMQSDKGSIPDRFSAQQFSDYHSELNMSSLELGDSALYFCASTTRDRGNYGYTFGSGTRLTVV.

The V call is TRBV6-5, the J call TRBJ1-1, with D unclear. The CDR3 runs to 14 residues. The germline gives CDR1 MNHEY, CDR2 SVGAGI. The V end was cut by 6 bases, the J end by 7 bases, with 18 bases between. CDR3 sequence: CASRFSVDRGEAFF. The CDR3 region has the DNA TGTGCCAGCAGATTCTCAGTGGACCGGGGTGAAGCTTTCTTT.

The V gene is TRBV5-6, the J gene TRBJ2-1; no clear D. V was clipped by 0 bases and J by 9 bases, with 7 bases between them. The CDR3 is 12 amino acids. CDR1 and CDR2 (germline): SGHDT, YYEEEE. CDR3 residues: CASSLEESEQFF. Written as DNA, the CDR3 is TGTGCCAGCAGCTTGGAGGAGAGTGAGCAGTTCTTC.

The chain's CDR3 is CASSLGQVYDYGYTF. For the CDR3, the DNA is TGCGCCAGCAGCTTGGGCCAGGTATATGACTATGGCTACACCTTC. The chain is built from TRBV5-1 and TRBJ1-2; D gene unclear. Germline CDR1 reads SGHRS; CDR2 reads YFSETQ. The V end was cut by 0 bases, the J end by 3 bases, with 12 bases between. The CDR3 is 15 amino acids.

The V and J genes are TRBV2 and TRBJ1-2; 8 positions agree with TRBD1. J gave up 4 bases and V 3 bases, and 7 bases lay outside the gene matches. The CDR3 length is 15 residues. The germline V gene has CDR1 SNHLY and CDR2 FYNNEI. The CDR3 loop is CASSDSGQGGYGYTF. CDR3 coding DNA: TGTGCCAGCAGTGATAGCGGACAGGGCGGCTATGGCTACACCTTC.

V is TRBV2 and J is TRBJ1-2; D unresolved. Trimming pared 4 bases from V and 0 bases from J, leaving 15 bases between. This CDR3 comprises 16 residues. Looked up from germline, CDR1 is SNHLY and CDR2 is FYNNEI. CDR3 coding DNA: TGTGCCAGCAGTGCCAACAGTGAAAGTTCTAACTATGGCTACACCTTC. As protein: CASSANSESSNYGYTF.

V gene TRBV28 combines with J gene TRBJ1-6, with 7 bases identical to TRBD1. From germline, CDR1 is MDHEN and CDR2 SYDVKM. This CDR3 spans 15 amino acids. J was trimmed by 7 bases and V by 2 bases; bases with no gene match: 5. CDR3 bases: TGTGCCAGCAGTTTAAGGGACAGAGCGAATTCACCCCTCCACTTT. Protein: CASSLRDRANSPLHF.

The CDR3: CASIGTRTGGTEAFF. CDR3 in DNA: TGTGCCAGTATAGGGACAAGGACAGGGGGGACTGAAGCTTTCTTT. J is TRBJ1-1 and V is TRBV19; 10 bases map to TRBD1. V lost 7 bases, J lost 5 bases, and 10 bases stayed unmatched. Germline-derived CDR1 and CDR2 are LNHDA and SQIVND (reference sequence). This CDR3 has 15 amino acids.

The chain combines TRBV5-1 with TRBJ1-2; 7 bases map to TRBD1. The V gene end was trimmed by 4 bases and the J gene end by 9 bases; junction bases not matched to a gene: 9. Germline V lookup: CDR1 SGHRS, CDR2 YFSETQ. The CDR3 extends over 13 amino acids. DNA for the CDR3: TGCGCCAGCAGCCGAAGGGCAGGGGGTCGCTACACCTTC. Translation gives CASSRRAGGRYTF.

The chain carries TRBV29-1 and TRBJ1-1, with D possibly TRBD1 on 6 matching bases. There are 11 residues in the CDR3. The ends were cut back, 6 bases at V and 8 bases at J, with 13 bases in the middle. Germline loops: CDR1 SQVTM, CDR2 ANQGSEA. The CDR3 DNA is TGCAGCGTCCAAGGGGACATCGAAGCTTTCTTT. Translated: CSVQGDIEAFF.

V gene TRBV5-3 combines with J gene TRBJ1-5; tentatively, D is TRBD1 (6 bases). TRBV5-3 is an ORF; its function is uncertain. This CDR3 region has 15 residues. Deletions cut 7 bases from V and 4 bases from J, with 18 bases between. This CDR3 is CARLLRGIWNQPQHF. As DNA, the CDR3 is TGTGCCAGACTCCTGAGGGGGATTTGGAATCAGCCCCAGCATTTT.

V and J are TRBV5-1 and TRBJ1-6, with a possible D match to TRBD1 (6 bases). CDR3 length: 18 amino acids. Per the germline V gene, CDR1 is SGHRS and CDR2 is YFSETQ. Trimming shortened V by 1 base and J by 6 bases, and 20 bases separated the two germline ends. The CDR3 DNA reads TGCGCCAGCAGCTTGAACCCCACCAGGGGCGATTTTAATTCACCCCTCCACTTT. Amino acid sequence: CASSLNPTRGDFNSPLHF.